The 18 T cell receptor beta chains given below trace back to one sample, sequenced in a study of OX40 agonist ivuxolimab in advanced cancers. This table comes from immunoSEQ multiplex PCR, and its TCRdb copy is limited to in-frame clones, with some not included. This sample has 80,000 to 100,000 clones, with roughly 91% found just once. This sample comprised CD4+ or CD8+ T cells sorted from blood, obtained in a trial of the OX40 agonist ivuxolimab. The receptors stem from an adult with an advanced solid tumor such as melanoma, head and neck, liver or kidney cancer.

V usage is TRBV2 and J usage is TRBJ2-2; possible D gene TRBD2, 5 bases. The CDR3 contains 14 residues. Germline loops: CDR1 SNHLY, CDR2 FYNNEI. V was shortened by 5 bases and J by 4 bases, with 11 bases between the two germline ends. CDR3 in DNA: TGTGCCAGCAGTCGGGGTCGTTTCACCGGGGAGCTGTTTTTT. Translating gives CASSRGRFTGELFF.

The DNA of the CDR3 is TGCGCCAGCAGCCCGGGTCTAGCGCGAAGATCCACCGGGGAGCTGTTTTTT. Protein sequence: CASSPGLARRSTGELFF. The chain couples TRBV4-1 to TRBJ2-2, with D maybe TRBD2 (6 bases). The V end lost 4 bases, the J end lost 4 bases, and 19 bases lay between the germline ends. CDR1 MGHRA and CDR2 YSYEKL come from the germline V gene. The CDR3 is made up of 17 amino acids.

CDR3: CASRDRGVYEQYF. The CDR3 nucleotides are TGTGCCAGTAGGGACAGGGGGGTCTACGAGCAGTACTTC. The chain is built from TRBV6-5 and TRBJ2-7, with 11 nucleotides matching TRBD1. The CDR3 loop spans 13 amino acids. Germline V CDR1 and CDR2: MNHEY, SVGAGI. The V gene end was trimmed by 9 bases and the J gene end by 3 bases; junction bases not matched to a gene: 4.

The CDR3 region is CASSPTLTGEQFF. CDR3 DNA: TGTGCCAGCAGCCCGACGTTAACGGGTGAGCAGTTCTTC. The V gene is TRBV9, the J gene TRBJ2-1; D remains ambiguous. The CDR3 runs 13 residues. Germline V gives CDR1 SGDLS, CDR2 YYNGEE. V dropped 4 bases and J dropped 9 bases, with 14 bases sitting between them.

This chain connects TRBV6-5 to TRBJ2-7; a weak D match, TRBD2 (5 bases). Trimming shortened V by 4 bases and J by 2 bases, and 6 bases separated the two germline ends. The CDR3 length is 12 residues. The germline V gene has CDR1 MNHEY and CDR2 SVGAGI. The CDR3 nucleotides read TGTGCCAGCAGTTCGACTACCTACGAGCAGTACTTC. Translation gives CASSSTTYEQYF.

The rearrangement joins TRBV6-4 to TRBJ1-2; TRBD1 matches 8 bases. The CDR3 totals 16 residues. J lost 3 bases, V lost 0 bases, and 6 bases had no gene match. Germline V gene lookup returns CDR1 MRHNA and CDR2 SNTAGT. CDR3 nucleotide sequence: TGTGCCAGCAGTGACTCACGGACAGGGTCATACTATGGCTACACCTTC. It yields the protein CASSDSRTGSYYGYTF.

This chain uses TRBV14 with TRBJ2-3, with 8 bases aligning to TRBD2. Losses at the gene ends were 4 bases for V and 10 bases for J; bases not matched to a gene: 4. CDR3 size: 12 residues. CDR1 SGHDN and CDR2 FVKESK come from the germline V gene. CDR3 loop: CASSPSGRAQYF. The CDR3 DNA is TGTGCCAGCAGCCCGAGCGGGAGAGCGCAGTATTTT.

This clone was seen just once. V usage is TRBV5-5 and J usage is TRBJ2-7; D is possibly TRBD1 (6 bases). Germline CDR1 is SGHKS and CDR2 is YYEKEE (reference sequence). The CDR3 spans 17 residues. V lost 2 bases and J 2 bases, leaving 20 bases between the germline ends. CDR3 sequence reads: CASSLRFRTGIPYEQYF. The CDR3 DNA sequence: TGTGCCAGCAGCTTACGATTCCGAACAGGGATACCCTACGAGCAGTACTTC.

The chain employs TRBV10-3 and TRBJ1-5, with 10 bases lining up with TRBD1. With V trimmed by 8 bases and J by 5 bases, 3 bases remained unmatched. The length of the CDR3 is 13 residues. Germline CDR1 reads ENHRY; CDR2 reads SYGVKD. The CDR3 DNA follows: TGTGCCATCGGACAGGGGGAGGATCAGCCCCAGCATTTT. Translation: CAIGQGEDQPQHF.

The chain is built from TRBV7-3 and TRBJ2-5; D is undetermined. Germline CDR1 and CDR2: SGHTA and FQGTGA. Trimming removed 2 bases from V and 5 bases from J, with 12 bases in between. This CDR3 comprises 14 residues. In nucleotides, the CDR3 is TGTGCCAGCAGCTTACGGTCTTTCGGTGAGACCCAGTACTTC. This sequence encodes CASSLRSFGETQYF.

The gene calls are TRBV18 and TRBJ1-1; D call uncertain. CDR1 and CDR2 from the germline V gene are KGHSH and LQKENI. This CDR3 has 18 residues. The V gene lost 0 bases and the J gene lost 4 bases, with 21 bases spanning the gap. The CDR3 bases are TGTGCCAGCTCACCACCCGCGAGGATCTCTACCTCTCGCACTGAAGCTTTCTTT. It translates to CASSPPARISTSRTEAFF.

V usage is TRBV7-2 and J usage is TRBJ1-1; D remains ambiguous. There are 14 residues in the CDR3. CDR1 SGHTA and CDR2 FQGNSA come from the germline V gene. The ends were cut back, 2 bases at V and 5 bases at J, with 12 bases in the middle. The chain's CDR3 is CASSLQGRGTEAFF. The CDR3 DNA reads as TGTGCCAGCAGCTTACAAGGGCGTGGAACTGAAGCTTTCTTT.

This rearrangement joins TRBV5-1 to TRBJ1-4; 7 nucleotides line up with TRBD1. Germline loops: CDR1 SGHRS, CDR2 YFSETQ. The CDR3 totals 13 residues. Germline trimming cut 5 bases from V and 2 bases from J; bases unmatched to any gene: 0. The CDR3 spells CASRDRTNEKLFF. CDR3 in DNA: TGCGCCAGCAGGGACAGGACTAATGAAAAACTGTTTTTT.

The rearrangement joins TRBV27 to TRBJ2-1, with D unresolved. The V gene's germline CDR1 is MNHEY and CDR2 SMNVEV (reference sequence). V was cut by 7 bases and J by 2 bases, with 3 bases left in between. The CDR3 totals 11 residues. CDR3 amino acids: CASTAYNEQFF. The CDR3 DNA follows: TGTGCCAGCACGGCCTACAATGAGCAGTTCTTC.

The chain combines TRBV5-1 with TRBJ2-3; 11 bases agree with TRBD2. The V and J ends lost 4 bases and 5 bases, in that order; junction bases with no gene match: 3. This CDR3 has 14 residues. Germline V gene lookup returns CDR1 SGHRS and CDR2 YFSETQ. CDR3 bases: TGCGCCAGCAGCCCTGGACTAGCGGGAGATACGCAGTATTTT. Protein sequence: CASSPGLAGDTQYF.

The chain couples TRBV25-1 to TRBJ1-2; D perhaps matches TRBD1 (5 bases). Germline CDR1 reads MGHDK; CDR2 reads SYGVNS. Trimming took 4 bases from V and 4 from J, leaving 10 bases between them. The CDR3 loop spans 13 amino acids. The CDR3 DNA reads as TGTGCCAGCAGTGTAGGGGAAGCCTATGGCTACACCTTC. This codes for CASSVGEAYGYTF.

The rearrangement links TRBV10-3 to TRBJ2-7; D unclear. The CDR3 extends over 11 amino acids. Trimming removed 2 bases at V and 3 bases at J, with 2 bases between. Germline V gives CDR1 ENHRY, CDR2 SYGVKD. CDR3 DNA: TGTGCCATCAGTGAGGGCTACGAGCAGTACTTC. This sequence encodes CAISEGYEQYF.

The chain joins TRBV30 to TRBJ2-7; D remains ambiguous. Trimming removed 0 bases from V and 6 bases from J, with 12 bases in between. CDR1 is GTSNPN and CDR2 is SVGIG in the germline V gene (reference sequence). The length of the CDR3 is 13 residues. CDR3 nucleotide sequence: TGTGCCTGGAGTGTAGGGTTTGCAGGCGAGCAGTACTTC. Protein sequence: CAWSVGFAGEQYF.